These 11 T cell receptor beta chains originate from one sample sequenced in a study of T cell changes during pregnancy in multiple sclerosis. Assay used: immunoSEQ multiplex PCR; TCRdb lists only in-frame clones, some missing. The sample lists about 56,000 clones, 85% to 95% seen once, with roughly 0.47% in the top ten. The sequencing here drew on CD4+ T cells from peripheral blood mononuclear cells, taken in the third trimester of pregnancy. The receptors originated from a female donor with multiple sclerosis, enrolled in a pregnancy study.

The chain links TRBV28 to TRBJ1-1, with no clear D. The CDR3 is 12 amino acids. Germline V CDR1 and CDR2: MDHEN, SYDVKM. V was shortened by 7 bases and J by 5 bases, with 11 bases between the two germline ends. The CDR3 protein is CASNTQRTEAFF. The CDR3 region has the DNA TGTGCCAGCAATACCCAGAGGACTGAAGCTTTCTTT. Combining the CDR3 with reference TRBV28 and TRBJ1-1 gives the whole variable domain DVKVTQSSRYLVKRTGEKVFLECVQDMDHENMFWYRQDPGLGLRLIYFSYDVKMKEKGDIPEGYSVSREKKERFSLILESASTNQTSMYLCASNTQRTEAFFGQGTRLTVV.

The rearrangement joins TRBV5-4 to TRBJ1-2; tentatively, D is TRBD1 (6 bases). The germline V gene has CDR1 SGHNT and CDR2 YYREEE (reference sequence). V shed 0 bases and J shed 4 bases, with 13 bases lying between them. This CDR3 has 15 residues. DNA of the CDR3: TGTGCCAGCAGCTTGGGGACAGCAACCTTCTATGGCTACACCTTC. Protein sequence: CASSLGTATFYGYTF.

The genes are TRBV5-4 and TRBJ1-5, with 10 bases lining up with TRBD1. The V segment lost 4 bases and the J segment 7 bases; nucleotides outside the gene matches: 2. The germline V gene encodes CDR1 SGHNT and CDR2 YYREEE (reference sequence). The CDR3 is 13 amino acids. The CDR3 reads CASSLDRGQPQHF. DNA for the CDR3: TGTGCCAGCAGCCTGGACAGGGGGCAGCCCCAGCATTTT.

The chain joins TRBV11-1 to TRBJ2-7; 9 bases match TRBD1. This CDR3 has 17 amino acids. V gave up 1 base and J gave up 1 base; unmatched junction bases: 8. Germline V gene sequence: CDR1 SGHAT, CDR2 FQDESV (reference sequence). CDR3 sequence: CASSLDGQGYLSYEQYF. The CDR3, as DNA: TGTGCCAGCAGCTTAGATGGACAGGGGTATCTATCCTACGAGCAGTACTTC.

CDR3 nucleotide sequence: TGTGCCTCGGAGGGCACAGCCAATGAGCAGTTCTTC. Its translation: CASEGTANEQFF. The chain joins TRBV10-3 to TRBJ2-1, with TRBD2 as a possible D gene (6 bases). CDR1 ENHRY and CDR2 SYGVKD come from the germline V gene. The V and J ends lost 11 bases and 6 bases respectively, with 14 bases between them. This CDR3 comprises 12 residues.

The chain joins TRBV28 to TRBJ2-7; 11 bases fit TRBD2. Trimming removed 3 bases from V and 6 bases from J; junction bases left unmatched: 7. This CDR3 is built from 15 residues. Germline V CDR1 and CDR2: MDHEN, SYDVKM. The CDR3 reads CASSFWASGGSEQYF. In DNA, the CDR3 is TGTGCCAGCAGTTTCTGGGCTAGCGGGGGGAGCGAGCAGTACTTC.

The chain uses TRBV6-5 and TRBJ1-2, with 8 bases fitting TRBD1. The germline V gene encodes CDR1 MNHEY and CDR2 SVGAGI. This CDR3 is built from 14 residues. V lost 5 bases and J lost 6; bases outside the gene matches: 8. As DNA, the CDR3 is TGTGCCAGCAGTAGGGGACAGGCAAGCGATGGCTACACCTTC. Residues: CASSRGQASDGYTF.

V is TRBV5-1 and J is TRBJ2-2; a possible D gene is TRBD1 (6 bases). The CDR3 extends over 14 amino acids. Germline CDR1 and CDR2: SGHRS and YFSETQ. Trimming took 4 bases from V and 3 from J, leaving 10 bases between them. CDR3 DNA sequence: TGCGCCAGCAGCGCGCGGACAGACACCGGGGAGCTGTTTTTT. This gives the protein CASSARTDTGELFF.

The table lists this clone with a count of one. This sample also contains other DNA sequences that code for the same CDR3. The chain joins TRBV27 to TRBJ2-7; D perhaps matches TRBD2 (6 bases). The CDR3 loop spans 13 amino acids. The germline V and J ends were trimmed by 2 bases and 4 bases, with 9 bases remaining between them. Germline V gene sequence: CDR1 MNHEY, CDR2 SMNVEV (reference sequence). The CDR3 coding sequence is TGTGCCAGCAGTTTAGGGGGGTCATACGAGCAGTACTTC. Protein: CASSLGGSYEQYF.

This chain links TRBV5-6 with TRBJ1-1, with 12 bases lining up with TRBD1. The CDR3 runs to 14 residues. CDR1 and CDR2 from the germline V gene are SGHDT and YYEEEE. V lost 4 bases and J lost 7; bases outside the gene matches: 5. This CDR3 is CASSPGQGADEAFF. The CDR3 DNA reads TGTGCCAGCAGCCCGGGACAGGGGGCCGATGAAGCTTTCTTT. The full variable domain, in which reference TRBV5-6 and TRBJ1-1 provide the parts outside the CDR3, is DAGVTQSPTHLIKTRGQQVTLRCSPKSGHDTVSWYQQALGQGPQFIFQYYEEEERQRGNFPDRFSGHQFPNYSSELNVNALLLGDSALYLCASSPGQGADEAFFGQGTRLTVV.

The gene calls are TRBV7-2 and TRBJ2-7, with TRBD1 identical over 12 bases. The germline V gene encodes CDR1 SGHTA and CDR2 FQGNSA. Losses at the gene ends were 5 bases for V and 4 bases for J; bases not matched to a gene: 6. CDR3 length: 15 residues. CDR3 region: CASSTGTGGLYEQYF. For the CDR3, the DNA is TGTGCCAGCAGCACCGGGACAGGGGGCTTGTACGAGCAGTACTTC.